This T cell receptor (beta chain) was captured by sequencing in a study of shared clonotypes between healthy human individuals. As for the study in general: Those who served as donors were a couple of women and a few men between the ages of 18 and 49.

CDR1 is MNHEY and CDR2 is SMNVEV in the germline V gene (reference sequence). The CDR3 contains 18 residues. V was pared by 6 bases and J by 2 bases, with 12 bases of the junction left unmatched. Caucasian adults living in Nashville, Tennessee, provided all samples. Every unsorted PBMC PCR replicate was loaded with about 320 ng DNA, some 31,000 T cell genomes. In the original analysis: ImmunoSEQ output lacked quality scores and full-length reads, limiting matched filtering. Measured with immunoSEQ multiplex PCR; TCRdb has only the in-frame clones, and not every one. That table furnishes V, J and clone size, whereas the DNA furnished D and trimming. This table holds some 510,000 clones, about four fifths found once.

The sequence was collected from a woman in her forties in good health. Some clones in this sample may be carry-over from other donors' samples. The sequenced material came from PBMCs. The chain links TRBV27 to TRBJ2-7; 14 bases are shared with TRBD2. In DNA form, the CDR3 reads TGTGCCAGCAGAAAGATGACTAGCGGGAGGGCCGGTACCTACGAGCAGTACTTC. Its translation: CASRKMTSGRAGTYEQYF.